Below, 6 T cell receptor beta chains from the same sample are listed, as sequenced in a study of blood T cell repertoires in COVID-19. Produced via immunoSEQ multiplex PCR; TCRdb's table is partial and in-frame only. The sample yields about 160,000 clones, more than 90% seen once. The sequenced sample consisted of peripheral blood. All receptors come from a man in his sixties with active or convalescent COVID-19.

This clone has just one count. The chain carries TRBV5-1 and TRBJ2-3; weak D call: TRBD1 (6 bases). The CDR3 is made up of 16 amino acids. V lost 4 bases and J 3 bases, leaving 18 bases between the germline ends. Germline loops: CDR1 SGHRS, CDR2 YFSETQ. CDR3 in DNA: TGCGCCAGCAGCCTGAACAGGGTTCCTGCGACAGATACGCAGTATTTT. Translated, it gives CASSLNRVPATDTQYF.

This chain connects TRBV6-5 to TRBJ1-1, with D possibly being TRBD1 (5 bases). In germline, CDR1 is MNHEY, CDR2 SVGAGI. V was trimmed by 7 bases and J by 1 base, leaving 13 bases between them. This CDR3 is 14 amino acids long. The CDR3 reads CASTQNGQNTEAFF. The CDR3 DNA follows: TGTGCCAGCACCCAAAACGGACAGAACACTGAAGCTTTCTTT.

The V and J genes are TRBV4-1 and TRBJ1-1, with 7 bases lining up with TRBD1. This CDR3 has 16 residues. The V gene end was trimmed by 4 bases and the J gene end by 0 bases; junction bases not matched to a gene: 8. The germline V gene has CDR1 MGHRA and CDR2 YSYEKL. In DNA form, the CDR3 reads TGCGCCAGCAGCCTCACGACAGGGACCTTGAACACTGAAGCTTTCTTT. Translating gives CASSLTTGTLNTEAFF.

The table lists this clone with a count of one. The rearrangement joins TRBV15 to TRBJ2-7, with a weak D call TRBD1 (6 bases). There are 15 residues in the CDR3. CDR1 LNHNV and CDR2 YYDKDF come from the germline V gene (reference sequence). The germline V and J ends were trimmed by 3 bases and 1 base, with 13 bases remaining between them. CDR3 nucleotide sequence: TGTGCCACCAGCAGGGACTGGGACAAATCCTACGAGCAGTACTTC. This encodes CATSRDWDKSYEQYF.

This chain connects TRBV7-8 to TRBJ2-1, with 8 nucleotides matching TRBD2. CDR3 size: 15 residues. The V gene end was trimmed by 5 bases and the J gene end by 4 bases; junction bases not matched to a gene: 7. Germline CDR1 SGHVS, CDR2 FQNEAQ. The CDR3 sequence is CASSIAVAGYNEQFF. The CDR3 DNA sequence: TGTGCCAGCAGCATCGCAGTAGCGGGGTACAATGAGCAGTTCTTC.

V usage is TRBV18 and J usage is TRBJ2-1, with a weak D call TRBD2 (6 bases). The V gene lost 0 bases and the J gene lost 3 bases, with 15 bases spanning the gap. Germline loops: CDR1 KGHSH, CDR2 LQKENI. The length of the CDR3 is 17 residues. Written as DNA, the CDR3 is TGTGCCAGCTCACCACCTCTTGGAGGGATAAACTACAATGAGCAGTTCTTC. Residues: CASSPPLGGINYNEQFF.